This TCR beta chain was sequenced in a study of fetal regulatory T cell absence and autoimmunity. Study-wide context: Exocrine pancreas autoimmunity occurred in IPEX patients lacking clinical diabetes.

Sequencing was performed with immunoSEQ multiplex PCR; in TCRdb, only in-frame clones are kept and a portion is missing. The sample records 95,000 or so clones, roughly 70% being singletons. The length of the CDR3 is 14 residues. From germline, CDR1 is SNHLY and CDR2 FYNNEI. Trimming took 6 bases from V and 9 from J, leaving 17 bases between them. J is TRBJ2-2 and V is TRBV2; D not resolved. The origin of this receptor is a male donor with IPEX syndrome. Specimen: pancreas tissue. The DNA of the CDR3 is TGTGCCAGCAGGGCAGGTCCGACGTCGCGGGAGCTGTTTTTT. Protein: CASRAGPTSRELFF.